The present T cell receptor beta chain was sequenced within a study of T-cell memory formation after mild COVID-19. CDR3 length: 14 amino acids. V trimming: 0 bases; J trimming: 8 bases; junction bases outside the gene matches: 4. Germline CDR1 is ENHRY and CDR2 is SYGVKD. The study's findings and limits: Chiefly within CM and EM were the contracting CD4+ clones; CD8+ ones were within EMRA.

Details on this clonotype: No antigen is known for it.

TCRdb redid the calling of the 5' RACE reads with MiXCR, one entry per CDR3 protein. The sample holds more than 450,000 distinct CDR3 sequences, roughly 17% seen once. The chain has TRBV10-3 and TRBJ1-1; 9 nucleotides match TRBD1. The specimen was PBMCs or a T cell subset sorted from them (not recorded which). This sequence originates from an adult woman who had mild COVID-19 (a few samples of this study predate the infection). Cell type and time point are not known. The CDR3 region is CAISESGQGMEAFF. The CDR3 coding sequence is TGTGCCATCAGTGAGTCCGGACAGGGGATGGAAGCTTTCTTT.